These 18 T cell receptor beta chains share one sample of origin, sequenced in a study of blood T cells in healthy people across ages. The second PCR ran about 6 to 12 cycles with a sample-barcoded 5' primer and J-beta primers. TCRdb called the 5' RACE reads again in MiXCR, with one record for every CDR3 protein. The table lists roughly 1.5 million distinct CDR3 sequences, approximately 43% of them singletons. Input material: blood. The receptors shown here come from a young woman in good health.

This clonotype occurred a few times. V is TRBV25-1 and J is TRBJ2-7; perhaps TRBD1 as D (6 bases). The V end was cut by 4 bases, the J end by 7 bases, with 14 bases between. Per germline, CDR1 MGHDK and CDR2 SYGVNS. The CDR3 has 13 residues. The CDR3 region has the DNA TGTGCCAGCAGTGGTGGACAGATTGATGAGCAGTACTTC. It specifies CASSGGQIDEQYF.

The genes are TRBV27 and TRBJ2-3; D not resolved. The CDR3 loop spans 14 amino acids. The V end lost 5 bases, the J end lost 5 bases, and 14 bases lay between the germline ends. The germline V gene encodes CDR1 MNHEY and CDR2 SMNVEV (reference sequence). CDR3 in amino acids: CASSPSWAGDTQYF. The CDR3 region has the DNA TGTGCCAGCAGTCCATCTTGGGCCGGAGATACGCAGTATTTT.

This clonotype occurred a few times. The chain couples TRBV4-2 to TRBJ2-7; D could derive from TRBD1 or TRBD2 (5 bases each). Per germline, CDR1 LGHNA and CDR2 YNFKEQ. This CDR3 region has 17 residues. V dropped 1 base and J dropped 0 bases, with 16 bases sitting between them. As DNA, the CDR3 is TGTGCCAGCAGCCAAGCTCCCGTGGGGGTTAGCTCCTACGAGCAGTACTTC. It codes for CASSQAPVGVSSYEQYF.

This chain connects TRBV9 to TRBJ2-1, with 9 bases fitting TRBD2. The germline V gene has CDR1 SGDLS and CDR2 YYNGEE. The junction had 4 bases not matched to a gene; V was cut back by 7 bases and J by 2 bases. The CDR3 consists of 14 residues. CDR3 residues: CASGGTSPYNEQFF. DNA of the CDR3: TGTGCCAGCGGTGGGACTAGCCCCTACAATGAGCAGTTCTTC.

The gene calls are TRBV7-8 and TRBJ2-7, with 7 bases lining up with TRBD1. The CDR3 has 16 amino acids. Germline V CDR1 and CDR2: SGHVS, FQNEAQ. Trimming took 5 bases from V and 0 from J; bases not matched to a gene: 10. The CDR3 DNA is TGTGCCAGCAGCATTACCGGGACAGCCTTCTCCTACGAGCAGTACTTC. It specifies CASSITGTAFSYEQYF.

The chain couples TRBV15 to TRBJ2-7, with 8 positions matching TRBD2. There are 17 residues in the CDR3. Trimming removed 2 bases from V and 0 bases from J; junction bases left unmatched: 9. Germline V gene data show CDR1 as LNHNV and CDR2 as YYDKDF (reference sequence). The CDR3, as DNA: TGTGCCACCAGCAGACCGGTTAGCGGGATTAGCTCCTACGAGCAGTACTTC. Its protein product is CATSRPVSGISSYEQYF.

The rearrangement links TRBV6-1 to TRBJ2-7; TRBD1 is a possible D gene (7 bases). The CDR3 loop spans 15 amino acids. Trimming shortened V by 1 base and J by 2 bases, and 12 bases separated the two germline ends. In germline, CDR1 is MNHNS, CDR2 SASEGT. CDR3 bases: TGTGCCAGCAGTGAAGGGGAGGACAGGCCCTACGAGCAGTACTTC. Protein: CASSEGEDRPYEQYF.

This clonotype was counted only a few times. The chain links TRBV15 to TRBJ1-1; weak D call: TRBD1 (6 bases). The V gene's germline CDR1 is LNHNV and CDR2 YYDKDF (reference sequence). This CDR3 is 16 amino acids long. Trimming removed 0 bases from V and 6 bases from J, with 17 bases in between. CDR3 protein: CATSRDLGQGFAEAFF. DNA of the CDR3: TGTGCCACCAGCAGAGATTTGGGCCAGGGGTTCGCTGAAGCTTTCTTT.

This clonotype appeared a few times. The rearrangement joins TRBV2 to TRBJ2-7, with D perhaps matching TRBD1 (6 bases). The CDR3 totals 15 residues. V was cut by 1 base and J by 3 bases, with 13 bases left in between. The germline V gene has CDR1 SNHLY and CDR2 FYNNEI. CDR3 region: CASSEDGGHNYEQYF. CDR3 DNA: TGTGCCAGCAGTGAAGATGGGGGACACAACTACGAGCAGTACTTC.

The chain combines TRBV12-3 or TRBV12-4 with TRBJ1-2; no firm D call. This CDR3 comprises 12 residues. V was shortened by 6 bases and J by 2 bases, with 7 bases between the two germline ends. The CDR3 coding sequence is TGTGCCAGCAGCATGATAAACTATGGCTACACCTTC. Translation: CASSMINYGYTF.

V is TRBV29-1 and J is TRBJ2-1; D call uncertain. The end of the DNA fits TRBJ2-7 better, so the J call may be wrong. CDR1 SQVTM and CDR2 ANQGSEA come from the germline V gene. This CDR3 is 15 amino acids long. The CDR3 reads CSLLDVSISYNEQYF. In DNA, the CDR3 is TGCAGCCTTTTGGACGTCTCGATCTCCTACAATGAGCAGTACTTC.

J is TRBJ1-3 and V is TRBV13; no reliable D call. This CDR3 has 13 amino acids. V lost 5 bases to trimming and J lost 7 bases, with 12 bases between them. Looked up from germline, CDR1 is PRHDT and CDR2 is FYEKMQ (reference sequence). In DNA form, the CDR3 reads TGTGCCAGCAGCCTCCTCGGCGGCAACACCATATATTTT. It yields the protein CASSLLGGNTIYF.

This clonotype was found a few times. The V gene is TRBV10-3, the J gene TRBJ2-1, with TRBD1 matching 7 bases. Germline V lookup: CDR1 ENHRY, CDR2 SYGVKD. The CDR3 covers 16 residues. The J segment lost 0 bases and the V segment lost 6 bases, leaving 8 bases of the junction unmatched. The DNA of the CDR3 is TGTGCCATCAGAGCTCTGACAGGGTCCTCCTACAATGAGCAGTTCTTC. It codes for CAIRALTGSSYNEQFF.

This sequence joins TRBV12-3 or TRBV12-4 and TRBJ1-4; no clear D gene. V shed 3 bases and J shed 8 bases, with 13 bases lying between them. The CDR3 totals 14 residues. The CDR3 DNA follows: TGTGCCAGCAGTTTGACCACCCCGAGGGAAAAACTGTTTTTT. It codes for CASSLTTPREKLFF.

V usage is TRBV7-9 and J usage is TRBJ2-3; 7 nucleotides line up with TRBD2. CDR3 length: 16 amino acids. J was trimmed by 2 bases and V by 5 bases; bases with no gene match: 10. The germline gives CDR1 SEHNR, CDR2 FQNEAQ (reference sequence). The CDR3 DNA reads as TGTGCCAGCAGCCCCCCCGCGGGAGAGCACACAGATACGCAGTATTTT. It is translated as CASSPPAGEHTDTQYF. Full variable domain (remainder filled in from reference TRBV7-9 and TRBJ2-3): DTGVSQNPRHKITKRGQNVTFRCDPISEHNRLYWYRQTLGQGPEFLTYFQNEAQLEKSRLLSDRFSAERPKGSFSTLEIQRTEQGDSAMYLCASSPPAGEHTDTQYFGPGTRLTVL.

The chain is built from TRBV3-1 and TRBJ1-4; D is uncertain. V dropped 1 base and J dropped 1 base, with 7 bases sitting between them. This CDR3 spans 15 amino acids. From germline, CDR1 is LGHDT and CDR2 YNNKEL (reference sequence). DNA of the CDR3: TGTGCCAGCAGCCAAGGACACGGAACTAATGAAAAACTGTTTTTT. Its translation is CASSQGHGTNEKLFF.

This clonotype was seen ten or more times. The junction differs from germline at one of its ends, possibly a read error. The gene calls are TRBV4-3 and TRBJ2-5; D is unclear. The germline V gene encodes CDR1 LGHNA and CDR2 YSLEER. The CDR3 runs 13 residues. The CDR3 region has the DNA TGTGCCAGCAGCCAAGGCCCCCAAGAGACCCAGTACTTC. Translation gives CASSQGPQETQYF.

The chain links TRBV3-1 to TRBJ2-3; D not resolved. The CDR3 contains 14 residues. V was cut by 0 bases and J by 4 bases, with 8 bases left in between. The germline CDR1 and CDR2 sequences are LGHDT and YNNKEL (reference sequence). CDR3 in DNA: TGTGCCAGCAGCCAAGATTCAGAGTCAGATACGCAGTATTTT. Protein: CASSQDSESDTQYF.